These 9 T cell receptor beta chains originate from one sample sequenced in a study of beta chain features in type 1 diabetes. Of the isolated RNA, all was reverse transcribed, and so the sequenced material was expressed TCRB transcripts. The method was immunoSEQ multiplex PCR; TCRdb's version includes in-frame clones alone and lacks a portion of them. The data hold about 340,000 clones, with less than 9.5% observed a single time. Sequencing was carried out using central memory CD4+ T cells from blood. Receptors were obtained from a woman between 18 and 30 years old in good health.

V is TRBV7-9 and J is TRBJ2-7, with 9 bases identical to TRBD2. J lost 7 bases, V lost 2 bases, and 6 bases had no gene match. This CDR3 region has 14 residues. The germline V gene encodes CDR1 SEHNR and CDR2 FQNEAQ (reference sequence). The CDR3 nucleotides read TGTGCCAGCAGCTTACTAGCGGGGCGTCAGGAGCAGTACTTC. It specifies CASSLLAGRQEQYF.

V and J are TRBV18 and TRBJ2-7; D remains unclear. There are 15 residues in the CDR3. Germline V lookup: CDR1 KGHSH, CDR2 LQKENI. V was trimmed by 0 bases and J by 2 bases, leaving 11 bases between them. The CDR3 bases are TGTGCCAGCTCACCACCGGATACAAGAACCTACGAGCAGTACTTC. Encoded protein: CASSPPDTRTYEQYF.

This clone was detected ten times or more. J is TRBJ2-7 and V is TRBV9; TRBD1 matches 8 bases. The V segment lost 2 bases and the J segment 4 bases; nucleotides outside the gene matches: 11. In germline, CDR1 is SGDLS, CDR2 YYNGEE. CDR3 length equals 16 residues. The CDR3 here is CASSVGTGPRAYEQYF. Here the CDR3 DNA reads TGTGCCAGCAGCGTCGGGACAGGTCCCCGAGCATACGAGCAGTACTTC.

Many counts were recorded for this clone. This sample includes further DNA sequences coding for the same CDR3. The chain links TRBV18 to TRBJ2-3, with 10 bases lining up with TRBD2. The CDR3 spans 15 residues. Per germline, CDR1 KGHSH and CDR2 LQKENI. The V gene end was trimmed by 3 bases and the J gene end by 2 bases; junction bases not matched to a gene: 2. The CDR3 reads CASSPGLAVTDTQYF. CDR3 bases: TGTGCCAGCTCACCTGGACTAGCGGTCACAGATACGCAGTATTTT. The whole variable domain, filled in from reference TRBV18 and TRBJ2-3, reads NAGVMQNPRHLVRRRGQEARLRCSPMKGHSHVYWYRQLPEEGLKFMVYLQKENIIDESGMPKERFSAEFPKEGPSILRIQQVVRGDSAAYFCASSPGLAVTDTQYFGPGTRLTVL.

This rearrangement joins TRBV29-1 to TRBJ2-7; unclear D gene. The CDR3 has 11 amino acids. Germline V gives CDR1 SQVTM, CDR2 ANQGSEA. Trimming removed 7 bases from V and 0 bases from J, with 7 bases in between. CDR3 bases: TGCAGCGCTACCAGCTCCTACGAGCAGTACTTC. It codes for CSATSSYEQYF.

Many counts were recorded for this clone. The chain uses TRBV9 and TRBJ2-1; 9 nucleotides agree with TRBD2. This CDR3 contains 15 residues. Trimming at V came to 0 bases and at J to 10 bases, leaving 8 bases not matched to a gene. Per the germline V gene, CDR1 is SGDLS and CDR2 is YYNGEE. CDR3 loop: CASSVVGSGSREQFF. Here the CDR3 DNA reads TGTGCCAGCAGCGTAGTAGGTAGCGGGAGTCGCGAGCAGTTCTTC.

This clone was seen more than once but under ten times. V usage is TRBV7-2 and J usage is TRBJ2-5; 7 positions match TRBD2. Germline loops: CDR1 SGHTA, CDR2 FQGNSA. The J segment lost 0 bases and the V segment lost 2 bases, leaving 15 bases of the junction unmatched. The CDR3 is made up of 19 amino acids. CDR3 in amino acids: CASSLSRGGVGTDQETQYF. CDR3 sequence (DNA): TGTGCCAGCAGCTTAAGTCGGGGAGGGGTAGGCACAGACCAAGAGACCCAGTACTTC. The complete variable domain, with remaining parts taken from reference TRBV7-2 and TRBJ2-5, reads GAGVSQSPSNKVTEKGKDVELRCDPISGHTALYWYRQSLGQGLEFLIYFQGNSAPDKSGLPSDRFSAERTGGSVSTLTIQRTQQEDSAVYLCASSLSRGGVGTDQETQYFGPGTRLLVL.

This clone was counted a few times. This chain uses TRBV5-1 with TRBJ1-2; no clear D gene. Germline lookup yields CDR1 SGHRS and CDR2 YFSETQ. CDR3 length: 14 amino acids. Trimming took 3 bases from V and 2 from J, leaving 11 bases between them. The CDR3 region is CASSSGGENYGYTF. The CDR3 region has the DNA TGCGCCAGCAGCTCGGGTGGGGAGAACTATGGCTACACCTTC. Full variable domain (missing parts from reference TRBV5-1 and TRBJ1-2): KAGVTQTPRYLIKTRGQQVTLSCSPISGHRSVSWYQQTPGQGLQFLFEYFSETQRNKGNFPGRFSGRQFSNSRSEMNVSTLELGDSALYLCASSSGGENYGYTFGSGTRLTVV.

The chain employs TRBV10-3 and TRBJ2-7; 9 bases align to TRBD1. Germline assignment: CDR1 ENHRY and CDR2 SYGVKD. CDR3 length: 17 residues. V lost 4 bases, J lost 1 base, and 11 bases stayed unmatched. This chain's CDR3 is CAISVSKPGQGSYEQYF. The CDR3 DNA is TGTGCCATCAGTGTTTCTAAGCCGGGACAGGGTTCCTACGAGCAGTACTTC.